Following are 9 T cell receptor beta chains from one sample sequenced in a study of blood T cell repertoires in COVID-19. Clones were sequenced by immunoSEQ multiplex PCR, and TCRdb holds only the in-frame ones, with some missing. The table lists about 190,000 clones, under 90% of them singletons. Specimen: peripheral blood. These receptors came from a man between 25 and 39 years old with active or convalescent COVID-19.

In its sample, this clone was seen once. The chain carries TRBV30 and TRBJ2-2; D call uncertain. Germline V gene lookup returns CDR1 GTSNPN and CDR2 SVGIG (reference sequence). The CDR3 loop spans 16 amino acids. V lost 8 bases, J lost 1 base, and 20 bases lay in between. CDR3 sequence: CAGLFSRPGNTGELFF. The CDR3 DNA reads TGTGCCGGGCTGTTCTCGCGTCCAGGGAACACCGGGGAGCTGTTTTTT.

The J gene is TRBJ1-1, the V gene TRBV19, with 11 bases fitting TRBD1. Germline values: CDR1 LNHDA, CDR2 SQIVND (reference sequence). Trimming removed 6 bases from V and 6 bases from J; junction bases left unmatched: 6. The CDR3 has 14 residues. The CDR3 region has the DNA TGTGCCAGTAGCAATGGACAGGGGGCTTCTGAAGCTTTCTTT. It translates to CASSNGQGASEAFF. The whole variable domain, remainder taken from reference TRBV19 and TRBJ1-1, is DGGITQSPKYLFRKEGQNVTLSCEQNLNHDAMYWYRQDPGQGLRLIYYSQIVNDFQKGDIAEGYSVSREKKESFPLTVTSAQKNPTAFYLCASSNGQGASEAFFGQGTRLTVV.

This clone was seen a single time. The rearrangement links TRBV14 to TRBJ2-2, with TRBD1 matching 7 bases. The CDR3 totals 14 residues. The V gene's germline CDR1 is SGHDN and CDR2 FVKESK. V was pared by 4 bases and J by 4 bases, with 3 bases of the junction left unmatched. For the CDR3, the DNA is TGTGCCAGCAGCCGTGACAGGGCCACCGGGGAGCTGTTTTTT. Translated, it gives CASSRDRATGELFF.

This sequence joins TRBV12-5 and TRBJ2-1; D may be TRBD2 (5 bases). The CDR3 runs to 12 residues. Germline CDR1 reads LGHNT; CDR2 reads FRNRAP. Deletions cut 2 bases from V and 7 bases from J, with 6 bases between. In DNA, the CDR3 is TGTGCTAGTGGTTTGCGGGGAAATGAGCAGTTCTTC. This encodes CASGLRGNEQFF.

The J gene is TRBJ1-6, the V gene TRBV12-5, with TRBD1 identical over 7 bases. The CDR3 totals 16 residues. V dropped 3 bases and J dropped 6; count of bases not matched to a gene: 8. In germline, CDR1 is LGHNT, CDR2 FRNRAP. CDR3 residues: CASGFLPTGFNSPLHF. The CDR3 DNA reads TGTGCTAGTGGTTTCCTTCCGACAGGGTTTAATTCACCCCTCCACTTT. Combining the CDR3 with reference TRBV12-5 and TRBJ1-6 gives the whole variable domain DARVTQTPRHKVTEMGQEVTMRCQPILGHNTVFWYRQTMMQGLELLAYFRNRAPLDDSGMPKDRFSAEMPDATLATLKIQPSEPRDSAVYFCASGFLPTGFNSPLHFGNGTRLTVT.

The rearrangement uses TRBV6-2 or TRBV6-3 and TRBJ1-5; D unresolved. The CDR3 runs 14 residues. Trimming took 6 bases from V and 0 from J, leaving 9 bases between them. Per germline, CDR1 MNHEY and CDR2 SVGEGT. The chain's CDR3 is CASSLEGSNQPQHF. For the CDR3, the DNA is TGTGCCAGCAGCCTAGAGGGTAGCAATCAGCCCCAGCATTTT.

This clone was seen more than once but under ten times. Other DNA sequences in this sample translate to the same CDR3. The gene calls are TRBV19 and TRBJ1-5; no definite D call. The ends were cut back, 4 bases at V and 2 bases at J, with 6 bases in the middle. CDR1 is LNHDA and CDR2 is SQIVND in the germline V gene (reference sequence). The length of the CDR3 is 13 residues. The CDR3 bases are TGTGCCAGTAGTAGGGAGGGCAATCAGCCCCAGCATTTT. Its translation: CASSREGNQPQHF.

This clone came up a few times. The CDR3 DNA follows: TGTGCCAGCGGCCGGGGACAGGGGATGGGTAGGCAGCCCCAGCATTTT. Residues: CASGRGQGMGRQPQHF. The chain is built from TRBV28 and TRBJ1-5, with TRBD1 identical over 10 bases. Germline-derived CDR1 and CDR2 are MDHEN and SYDVKM. V gave up 8 bases and J gave up 7 bases; unmatched junction bases: 14. This CDR3 has 16 residues.

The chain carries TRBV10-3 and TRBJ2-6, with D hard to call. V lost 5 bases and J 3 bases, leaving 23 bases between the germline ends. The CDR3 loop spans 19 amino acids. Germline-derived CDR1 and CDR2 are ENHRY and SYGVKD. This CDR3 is CAISRPRFCPGGGANVLTF. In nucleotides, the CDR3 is TGTGCCATCAGTAGGCCACGGTTTTGCCCGGGTGGTGGGGCCAACGTCCTGACTTTC.